This T cell receptor beta chain is drawn from a study of cytomegalovirus exposure and HLA in healthy donors. Findings and caveats of the study: The authors judged a highly shared variant cluster likely a sequencing artifact. Later analysis placed DRB1 highest and HLA-C lowest in TCR association rates, which differed by HLA locus.

PCR used 60 Vbeta primers and 13 Jbeta primers. Profiling relied on immunoSEQ multiplex PCR, and the TCRdb table lists in-frame clones only, not all of them. The sample holds more than 80,000 clones, 86% seen once. This CDR3 comprises 13 residues. From germline, CDR1 is SGHNT and CDR2 YENEEA. Trimming took 5 bases from V and 8 from J, leaving 13 bases between them. Remarks on this clone: What it recognizes is unknown.

The chain employs TRBV11-3 and TRBJ2-1, with D possibly matching TRBD2 (6 bases). This receptor was identified in a man in his thirties or forties in good health and CMV-seropositive. Input material: PBMCs. The CDR3 region is CASSLGGADEQFF. As DNA, the CDR3 is TGTGCCAGCAGCCTGGGAGGCGCGGATGAGCAGTTCTTC.